This record looks at one T cell receptor (beta chain) sequence and its context. Its antigen remains unknown. Time point here: neoterminal ileum biopsy at postoperative endoscopy, about 6 months after surgery. Libraries were prepared by immunoSEQ multiplex PCR; TCRdb keeps only in-frame clonotypes and omits some of them. The sample yields roughly 62,000 clones, less than 90% seen once. The sample comes from a study of T cell repertoires in ileal Crohn's disease. Across the study: Biopsies of the neoterminal ileum at postoperative colonoscopy form M6 samples. The study, taken as a whole, reports: Compared with non-smokers, active smokers at surgery showed more clonal expansions.

Germline V gene lookup returns CDR1 SGDLS and CDR2 YYNGEE. V was trimmed by 0 bases and J by 3 bases, leaving 7 bases between them. The CDR3 runs 14 residues. The sequence derives from an adult with Crohn's disease. V is TRBV9 and J is TRBJ2-1; the D gene is possibly TRBD2 (5 bases). Material: ileal tissue. CDR3 nucleotides: TGTGCCAGCAGCGTAGCACTAGTCTACAATGAGCAGTTCTTC. It yields the protein CASSVALVYNEQFF.